This T cell receptor (beta chain) was sequenced in a study of cytomegalovirus exposure and HLA in healthy donors (dated by TCRdb to 2016 to 2017). With regard to the full study: According to an earlier analysis of 550 to 700 of the donors, some 180 million T cells yielded some 110 million unique TCR beta sequences and roughly 280 Gb of sequence data. Rather than drawing on any new phenotypic data, the later analysis identified candidate immune exposures from TCR beta sequences and the way those sequences occurred across donors. Alongside the repertoire data, information on donor age, sex, ethnicity and CMV serostatus was compiled. An early release covering roughly 600 HLA-typed donors comprised roughly 300 gigabases of sequencing data and tens of millions of unique TCR sequences. Among some 400 genotyped donors of the cohort, an average of roughly 240,000 unique TCR beta nucleotide sequences were sequenced per donor, 15% to 20% of them non-productive. The T cell repertoires of 700 or so subjects were profiled by immunosequencing and related to cytomegalovirus serostatus. A later genetic analysis took genome-wide SNP genotypes for 398 of the 666 donors and used that subset as a discovery cohort. The study aimed to test whether signatures of past pathogen exposure could be identified by cataloging public T cell receptors. Of the roughly 400 genotyped donors, 65% to 90% were placed in the genetic ancestry cluster associated with self-reported Caucasian donors. To predict cytomegalovirus infection status, the study brought together high-throughput TCR immunosequencing, statistical association of individual TCRs with disease status, and machine learning. An earlier analysis of several hundred of the donors applied high-throughput TCR beta sequencing to assess whether each TCR beta V gene segment acted as functional or pseudogenic. Every repertoire in the discovery cohort had been generated on one and the same sequencing platform. About five DR-DQ haplotypes were treated as single units for association and clustering because of strong linkage in the cohort. The number of typed donors differed by locus: roughly 629-630 for A, B, C, DRB1 and DQB1; some 540 for DQA1; 606 for DPA1; and about 450 for DPB1. HLA typing included class I and class II loci at four-digit resolution. Besides the first cohort of roughly 660 subjects, a separate validation cohort made up of roughly 120 different subjects was used. A later analysis re-examined previously published TCR beta repertoires from roughly 650 donors and added high-resolution HLA genotyping to investigate patterns of TCR occurrence. The paper's findings and limits, for the study overall: The presence/absence analyses assumed that sequencing depth was roughly uniform across donors, and that assumption may not be true. Some IMGT-functional V segments, including TRBV6-2 and TRBV6-3, could not be distinguished by the 87-base-pair reads and were therefore excluded. Most CMV-associated TCR beta chains appeared to be HLA-restricted in a later analysis, and the HLA associations seemed to be driven largely by CMV exposure. In this cohort, only TCR beta chains were sequenced, and detectable features were limited by the absence of alpha or paired-chain data. Most TCR sequences were observed very rarely across donors, whereas some public TCRs were present in many individuals. The study listed 150 to 200 TCR beta chains as associated with cytomegalovirus. An earlier analysis of around 500 of the donors showed that most TCR beta V segments appeared in productive rearrangements either about 90% or about 30% of the time, which broadly matched IMGT annotations. Linkage disequilibrium might explain the correlated functional status among segregating V segments, but an unknown experimental factor could not be ruled out. Cytomegalovirus status was reported to be diagnosed by the classifier with high specificity and sensitivity in both the original and validation cohorts. Assigning TCR associations to individual alleles was difficult when HLA alleles, especially DR and DQ, strongly co-occurred. The only immune exposure information available for the cohort was CMV serostatus. A group of highly shared sequence variants was considered likely to be a technical artifact of the sequencing pipeline. Compared with the approximately 670-donor mean, donors in an Asian-associated ancestry cluster had fewer N-insertions in productive TCRs, according to a later genetic analysis. A later genetic analysis associated a missense DCLRE1C variant with V-gene and J-gene trimming of TCR beta chains, and an independent cohort replicated the association. The earlier analysis of around 600 of the donors excluded seventeen rarely observed V segments, including chromosome 9 orphons, because counts were too low. A later analysis found that HLA-associated TCR beta chains were more clonally expanded and had lower generation probabilities than equally common non-associated chains. A few of the identified cytomegalovirus-associated TCR beta chains were confirmed in vitro to be specific for cytomegalovirus antigens. Because HLA typing was missing for some donors at each locus, association tests included only the typed subset. A further reported finding was that TCR beta sequences accurately predicted the HLA-A and HLA-B alleles for most subjects in the first cohort. A later analysis reported that several top co-occurrence clusters appeared linked to parvovirus B19, influenza, CMV and Epstein-Barr virus. According to the authors, the approach could potentially be generalized to other disease states and immunological phenotypes. At a false discovery rate of 0.05, a later analysis linked about 16,000 TCR beta sequences to specific HLA alleles. In a later analysis, the rate of TCR association differed among HLA loci, with DRB1 alleles having the most associated TCRs and HLA-C alleles having the fewest.

Library preparation used the immunoSEQ multiplex PCR assay. For the multiplex PCR, a mixture combining 60 forward primers for TCR Vbeta segments and 13 reverse primers for TCR Jbeta segments was used. Amplification of the CDR3 region of rearranged TCR beta genes was performed with a multiplex PCR assay on genomic DNA. The Illumina HiSeq System was used to sequence the amplified TCR beta libraries as 87-base-pair reads. The original methods were these. In a later analysis, tens of millions of unique TCR beta chains were counted across the 690 or so repertoires, and around 10 million of these chains were shared by at least two donors. A nearest-neighbor algorithm error-corrected the raw reads and collapsed the reads into unique sequences, merging closely related sequences to remove PCR and sequencing errors. V, D and J gene segments were assigned by aligning CDR3 sequences to IMGT reference sequences. For a sequence to be retained, at least a six-nucleotide match to both a V gene segment and a J gene segment was required. Rearrangements were classified as productive when the CDR3 lacked stop codons and remained in frame with V and J, and all other rearrangements were classified as non-productive. Following IMGT convention, CDR3 was defined as the stretch from the second conserved V-encoded cysteine up to the conserved J-encoded phenylalanine. Sequences without an unambiguous match to a single V gene segment were excluded from the earlier analysis of approximately 560 of the donors. An earlier analysis of several hundred of the donors classified V segments as functional when productive rearrangements were above 56.7% and as segregating when the standard deviation between donors was above 5%. To diagnose cytomegalovirus status from the catalog of TCR beta chain sequences, a statistical classification framework was built. In a later analysis, V and J genes were assigned by comparing TCR nucleotide sequences against IMGT/GENE-DB human TR gene sequences. In a later analysis, CDR3 sequences and most-parsimonious VDJ recombination scenarios were assigned using the TCRdist pipeline. In a later analysis, each TCR beta chain was defined by its CDR3 amino acid sequence together with its V-gene family, and reads without a unique V-gene family were excluded. As a way to deal with suspected cross-contamination and a sequencing artifact, a later analysis dropped 450 to 700 nucleotide sequences that were highly shared and had low generation probability. A later analysis calculated a clonal expansion index for each public chain from normalized within-repertoire ranks of inferred template counts. Generation probabilities in a later analysis came from a VDJ recombination model fitted to out-of-frame rearrangements, and those results were checked against IGoR. In a later analysis, TCR-TCR, TCR-HLA and TCR-CMV co-occurrence was scored with hypergeometric tests, and a repertoire-size bias correction was applied to TCR pairs. A later analysis estimated false discovery rates by permuting HLA or CMV assignments 20 times. In a later analysis, co-occurring TCRs were grouped with DBSCAN, and TCRdist sequence similarity was added when clustering was performed within HLA-allele-positive subsets. Repertoires with fewer than 30,000 or more than 120,000 public chains were left out of co-occurrence clustering, as were five repertoires with anomalous nucleotide sharing. Not all clones reach the TCRdb copy of this immuneACCESS table, which keeps in-frame sequences only. Checked studies attribute under half of the gap to unresolved V genes and leave the rest unexplained. D and trimming were read from the DNA, whereas the V and J calls and clone size are those reported in that table. This sample's clone table shows about 170,000 clones. The ten largest clones capture around 1.4% of the sample.

Points on this clone: Its antigen is still unknown.

In total, 630 or so healthy bone marrow donors made up the cohort. At the time of sampling, every cohort member was nominally healthy, though immune exposures that went unrecorded were likely present. The donor tested CMV seronegative and was one of the 352 seronegative cohort members. A peripheral blood sample was provided by each donor, and peripheral blood mononuclear cells were used for TCR beta sequencing. Genomic DNA extraction from the blood cell samples was performed with the Qiagen DNeasy Blood Extraction Kit. The germline V gene encodes CDR1 SSHAT and CDR2 FNYEAQ (reference sequence). The cysteine opens and the phenylalanine closes a CDR3 of 15 amino acids. Only the CDR3 DNA stays, 45 bases, in frame from base 1. The trim is 1 base for V and 4 bases for J, with a gap of 14 bases between the germline ends.

Here the chain combines TRBV7-7 and TRBJ2-7; the best D guess is TRBD2, with 5 bases matching. The receptor was isolated from a woman aged 60 to 75 in good health and CMV-seronegative. Sample: PBMCs. The DNA is TGTGCCAGCAGCTTAGGGCCGGACCCGGGGTACGAGCAGTACTTC. The encoded protein is CASSLGPDPGYEQYF.